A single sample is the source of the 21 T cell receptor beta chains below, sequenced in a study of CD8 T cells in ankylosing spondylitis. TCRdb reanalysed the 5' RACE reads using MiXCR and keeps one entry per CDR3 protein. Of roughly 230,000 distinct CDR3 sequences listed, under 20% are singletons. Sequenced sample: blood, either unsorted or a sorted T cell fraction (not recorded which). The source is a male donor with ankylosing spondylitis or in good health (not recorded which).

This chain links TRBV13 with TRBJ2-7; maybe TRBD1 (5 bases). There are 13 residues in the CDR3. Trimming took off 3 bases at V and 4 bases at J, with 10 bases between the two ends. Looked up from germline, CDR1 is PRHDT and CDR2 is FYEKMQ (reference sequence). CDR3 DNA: TGTGCCAGCAGCTTGGTAGGGGAATACGAGCAGTACTTC. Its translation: CASSLVGEYEQYF.

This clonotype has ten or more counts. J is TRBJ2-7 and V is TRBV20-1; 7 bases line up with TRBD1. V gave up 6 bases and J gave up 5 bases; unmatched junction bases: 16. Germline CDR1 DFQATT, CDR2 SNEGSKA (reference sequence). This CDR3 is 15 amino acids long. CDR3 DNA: TGCAGTGCCCTTCTTGTGGGACAGTTCACCCACGAGCAGTACTTC. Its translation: CSALLVGQFTHEQYF.

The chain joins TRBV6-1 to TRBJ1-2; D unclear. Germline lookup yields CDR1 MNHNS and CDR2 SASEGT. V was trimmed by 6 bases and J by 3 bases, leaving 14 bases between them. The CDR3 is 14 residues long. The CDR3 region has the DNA TGTGCCAGCAGCCGGGATCCCAGCCACTATGGCTACACCTTC. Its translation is CASSRDPSHYGYTF.

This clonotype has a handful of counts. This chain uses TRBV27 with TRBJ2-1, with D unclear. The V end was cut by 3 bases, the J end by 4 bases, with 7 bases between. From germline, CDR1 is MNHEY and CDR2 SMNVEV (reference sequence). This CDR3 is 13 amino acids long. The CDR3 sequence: CASSFDTYNEQFF. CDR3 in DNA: TGTGCCAGCAGTTTCGACACGTACAATGAGCAGTTCTTC.

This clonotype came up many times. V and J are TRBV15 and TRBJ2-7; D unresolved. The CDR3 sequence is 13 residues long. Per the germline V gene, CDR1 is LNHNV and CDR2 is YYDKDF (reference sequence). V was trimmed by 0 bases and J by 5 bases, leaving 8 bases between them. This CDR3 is CATSRDWTDEQYF. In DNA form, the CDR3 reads TGTGCCACCAGCAGAGATTGGACCGACGAGCAGTACTTC.

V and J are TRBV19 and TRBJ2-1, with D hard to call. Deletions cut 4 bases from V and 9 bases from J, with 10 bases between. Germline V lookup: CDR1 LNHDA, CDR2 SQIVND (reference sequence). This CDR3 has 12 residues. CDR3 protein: CASSTDGSEQFF. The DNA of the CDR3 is TGTGCCAGTAGTACGGACGGAAGTGAGCAGTTCTTC.

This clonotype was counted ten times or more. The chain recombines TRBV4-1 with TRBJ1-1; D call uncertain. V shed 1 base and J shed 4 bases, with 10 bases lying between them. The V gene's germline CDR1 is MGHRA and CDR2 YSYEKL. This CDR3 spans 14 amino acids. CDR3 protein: CASSQAEWGTEAFF. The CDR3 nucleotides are TGCGCCAGCAGCCAAGCAGAATGGGGCACTGAAGCTTTCTTT.

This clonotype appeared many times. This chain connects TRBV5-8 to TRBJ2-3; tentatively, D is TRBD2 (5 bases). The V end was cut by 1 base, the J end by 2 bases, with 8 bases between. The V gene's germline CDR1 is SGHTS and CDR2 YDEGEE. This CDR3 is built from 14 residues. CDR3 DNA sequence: TGTGCCAGCAGCTTGATCGGGAACACAGATACGCAGTATTTT. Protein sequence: CASSLIGNTDTQYF.

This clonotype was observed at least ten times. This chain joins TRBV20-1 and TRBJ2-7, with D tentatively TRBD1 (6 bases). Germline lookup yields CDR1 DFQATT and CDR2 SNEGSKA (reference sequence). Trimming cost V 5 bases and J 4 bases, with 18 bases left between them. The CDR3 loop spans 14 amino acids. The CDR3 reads CSASPGAGDYEQYF. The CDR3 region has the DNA TGCAGTGCTTCCCCCGGGGCAGGGGATTACGAGCAGTACTTC.

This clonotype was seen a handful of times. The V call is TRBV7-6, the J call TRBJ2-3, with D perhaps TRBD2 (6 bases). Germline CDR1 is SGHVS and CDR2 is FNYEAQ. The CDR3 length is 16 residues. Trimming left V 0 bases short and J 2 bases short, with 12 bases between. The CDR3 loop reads CASSLAPSESTDTQYF. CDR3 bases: TGTGCCAGCAGCTTAGCGCCTAGCGAGTCCACAGATACGCAGTATTTT.

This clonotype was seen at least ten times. CDR3 protein: CASSQESGLAGGSYNEQFF. CDR3 sequence (DNA): TGCGCCAGCAGCCAAGAGAGCGGACTAGCGGGAGGGAGCTACAATGAGCAGTTCTTC. This chain uses TRBV4-1 with TRBJ2-1; TRBD2 matches at 15 bases. The CDR3 extends over 19 amino acids. The junction had 6 bases not matched to a gene; V was cut back by 0 bases and J by 3 bases. CDR1 and CDR2 from the germline V gene are MGHRA and YSYEKL.

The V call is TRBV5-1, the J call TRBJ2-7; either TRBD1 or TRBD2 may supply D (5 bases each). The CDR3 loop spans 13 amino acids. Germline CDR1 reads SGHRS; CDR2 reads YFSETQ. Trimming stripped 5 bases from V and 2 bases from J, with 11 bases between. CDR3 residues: CASRRDGTYEQYF. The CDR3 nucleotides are TGCGCCAGCAGGAGGGACGGAACCTACGAGCAGTACTTC. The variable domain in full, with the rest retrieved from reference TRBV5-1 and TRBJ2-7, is KAGVTQTPRYLIKTRGQQVTLSCSPISGHRSVSWYQQTPGQGLQFLFEYFSETQRNKGNFPGRFSGRQFSNSRSEMNVSTLELGDSALYLCASRRDGTYEQYFGPGTRLTVT.

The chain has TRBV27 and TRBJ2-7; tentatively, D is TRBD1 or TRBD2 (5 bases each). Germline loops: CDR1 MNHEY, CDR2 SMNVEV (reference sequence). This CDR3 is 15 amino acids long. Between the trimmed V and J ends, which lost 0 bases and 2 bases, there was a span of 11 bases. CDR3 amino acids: CASSLSTLGAYEQYF. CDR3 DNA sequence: TGTGCCAGCAGTTTATCCACGTTGGGGGCCTACGAGCAGTACTTC.

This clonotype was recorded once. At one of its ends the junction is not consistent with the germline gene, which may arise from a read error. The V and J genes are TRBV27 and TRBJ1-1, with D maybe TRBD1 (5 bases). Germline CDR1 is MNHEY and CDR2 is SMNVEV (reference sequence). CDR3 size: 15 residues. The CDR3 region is CASSLSRAANTEAFF. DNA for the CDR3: TGTGCCAGCAGCTTATCCAGGGCGGCGAACACTGAAGCTTTCTTT.

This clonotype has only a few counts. CDR3 sequence: CASSLRGTGAYEQYF. CDR3 nucleotides: TGCGCCAGCAGCTTGCGCGGGACAGGGGCCTACGAGCAGTACTTC. The chain carries TRBV5-1 and TRBJ2-7, with 10 bases identical to TRBD1. This CDR3 region has 15 residues. Losses at the gene ends were 1 base for V and 2 bases for J; bases not matched to a gene: 3. Germline values: CDR1 SGHRS, CDR2 YFSETQ.

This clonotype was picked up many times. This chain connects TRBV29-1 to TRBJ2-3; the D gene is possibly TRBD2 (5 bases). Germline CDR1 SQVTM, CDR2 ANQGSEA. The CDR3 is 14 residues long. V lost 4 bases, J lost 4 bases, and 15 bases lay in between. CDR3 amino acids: CSVVVATTADTQYF. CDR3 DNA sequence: TGCAGCGTTGTGGTAGCGACTACCGCAGATACGCAGTATTTT.

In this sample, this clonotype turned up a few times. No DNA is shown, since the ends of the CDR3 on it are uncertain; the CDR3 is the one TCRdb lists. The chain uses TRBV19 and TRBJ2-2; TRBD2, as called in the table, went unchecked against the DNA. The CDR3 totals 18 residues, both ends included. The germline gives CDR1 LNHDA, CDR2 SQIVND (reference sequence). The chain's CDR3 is CASTSGLTSGTNTGELFF.

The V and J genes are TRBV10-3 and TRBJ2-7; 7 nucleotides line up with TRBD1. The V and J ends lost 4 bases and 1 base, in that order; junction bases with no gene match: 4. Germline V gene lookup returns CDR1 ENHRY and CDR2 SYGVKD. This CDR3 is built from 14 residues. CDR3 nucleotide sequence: TGTGCCATCAGTGTGCCGGACAGGTCCTACGAGCAGTACTTC. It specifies CAISVPDRSYEQYF.

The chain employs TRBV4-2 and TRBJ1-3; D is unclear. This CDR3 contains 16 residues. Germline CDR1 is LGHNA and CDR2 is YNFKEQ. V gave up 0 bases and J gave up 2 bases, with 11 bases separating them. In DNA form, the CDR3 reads TGTGCCAGCAGCCAAGATCACAGCCTAGCTGGAAACACCATATATTTT. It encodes CASSQDHSLAGNTIYF.

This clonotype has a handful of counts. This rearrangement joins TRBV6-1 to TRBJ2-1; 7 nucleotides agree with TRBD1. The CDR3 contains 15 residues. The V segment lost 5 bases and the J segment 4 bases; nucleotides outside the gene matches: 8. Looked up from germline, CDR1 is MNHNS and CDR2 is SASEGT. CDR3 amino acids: CASSPPGQPYNEQFF. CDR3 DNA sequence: TGTGCCAGCAGTCCTCCGGGACAGCCTTACAATGAGCAGTTCTTC.

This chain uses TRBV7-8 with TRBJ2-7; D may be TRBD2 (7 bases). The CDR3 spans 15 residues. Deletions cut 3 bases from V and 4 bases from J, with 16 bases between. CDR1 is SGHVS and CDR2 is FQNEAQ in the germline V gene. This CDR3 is CASSFGTAGAYEQYF. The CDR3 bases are TGTGCCAGCAGCTTCGGGACGGCGGGGGCATACGAGCAGTACTTC. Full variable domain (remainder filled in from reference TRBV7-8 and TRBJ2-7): GAGVSQSPRYKVAKRGQDVALRCDPISGHVSLFWYQQALGQGPEFLTYFQNEAQLDKSGLPSDRFFAERPEGSVSTLKIQRTQQEDSAVYLCASSFGTAGAYEQYFGPGTRLTVT.